A selection of T cell receptor beta chains follows, all from one sample in a study of CD8 T cells in Susac syndrome. TCRdb re-called the immunoSEQ multiplex PCR reads with MiXCR, one entry per CDR3 protein. The repertoire holds 150,000 to 200,000 distinct CDR3 sequences, approximately 94% seen once, with about 0.095% in the top ten. Sequenced sample: CD4+ T cells from PBMCs. These receptors came from a human donor with multiple sclerosis. The CDR3 runs from the conserved cysteine through the conserved F or W. D genes are given only for firm matches. Clone sizes are given selectively: once, few, many, or a class where the clone is expanded.

TRBV7-7	-	-	TRBJ1-1	CASSLVEGGTEAFF	TGTGCCAGCAGCTTAGTGGAGGGTGGGACTGAAGCTTTCTTT
TRBV3-1	TRBD1	-	TRBJ2-7	CASSLPGTGSHEQYF	TGTGCCAGCAGCCTCCCCGGGACAGGGTCCCACGAGCAGTACTTC
TRBV24-1	-	-	TRBJ1-5	CATSDGRQGNQPQHF	TGTGCCACCAGTGATGGACGGCAGGGCAATCAGCCCCAGCATTTT
TRBV20-1	-	-	TRBJ1-2	CSASTGGNYGYTF	TGCAGTGCTAGTACTGGGGGTAACTATGGCTACACCTTC
TRBV7-3	-	few	TRBJ1-1	CASSLRRGDTEAFF	TGTGCCAGCAGCCTTCGGCGAGGGGATACTGAAGCTTTCTTT
TRBV3-1	-	-	TRBJ1-1	CASSPIRTANTEAFF	TGTGCCAGCAGCCCCATAAGGACGGCCAACACTGAAGCTTTCTTT
TRBV7-6	TRBD2	-	TRBJ2-7	CASSLVGTSGFNEQYF	TGTGCCAGCAGCTTAGTCGGGACTAGCGGTTTCAACGAGCAGTACTTC
TRBV10-3	-	once	TRBJ2-6	CAISESIGAGANVLTF	TGTGCCATCAGTGAGTCGATCGGGGCTGGGGCCAACGTCCTGACTTTC
TRBV6-5	TRBD1	-	TRBJ2-5	CASSSRTGSQETQYF	TGTGCCAGCAGTTCCCGGACAGGGAGTCAAGAGACCCAGTACTTC
TRBV6-5	-	-	TRBJ2-7	CASSPHRDYEQYF	TGTGCCAGCAGCCCTCACCGGGACTACGAGCAGTACTTC
TRBV4-1	TRBD2	-	TRBJ2-5	CASSQGDSGSGETQYF	TGCGCCAGCAGCCAAGGGGATAGCGGGAGTGGGGAGACCCAGTACTTC
TRBV7-2	TRBD1	-	TRBJ2-4	CASSSYRGEIAKNIQYF	TGTGCCAGCAGCTCGTACAGGGGAGAGATAGCCAAAAACATTCAGTACTTC
TRBV30	-	-	TRBJ1-1	CAWSGDRSNTEAFF	TGTGCCTGGAGTGGCGACAGGTCTAACACTGAAGCTTTCTTT
TRBV5-5	-	-	TRBJ2-3	CASLRASTDTQYF	TGTGCCAGCTTGAGGGCGAGCACAGATACGCAGTATTTT
TRBV6-2/TRBV6-3	-	-	TRBJ2-7	CASSRNYYEQYF	TGTGCCAGCAGTCGAAATTATTACGAGCAGTACTTC